Listed here are 13 T cell receptor beta chains from one sample, sequenced in a study of tumor-infiltrating lymphocytes in primary liver carcinoma. Total RNA (around 0.45 ug) served as template for TCR beta cDNA synthesis primed by a constant-region primer. Construction of TCR beta libraries relied on three successive nested multiplex PCR rounds employing slightly modified ARM-PCR. In the first two PCR rounds, TRBV1-TRBV30 forward primers were paired with a C-beta reverse primer, and each round lasted approximately 10 cycles. TCRdb passed the multiplex PCR reads through MiXCR, listing each CDR3 protein once. The sample lists some 190,000 distinct CDR3 sequences, 60% occurring once. RNA isolated from unsorted whole blood supplied the blood RNA, with germline DNA also extracted. Sequencing input: peripheral blood. The receptors derive from a man aged 40-50 years with primary liver carcinoma and hepatitis B virus infection.

The rearrangement joins TRBV11-2 to TRBJ2-7, with 7 bases matching TRBD2. Germline CDR1 and CDR2: SGHAT and FQNNGV. Trimming cost V 1 base and J 4 bases; bases outside gene matches: 10. This CDR3 has 16 amino acids. The DNA of the CDR3 is TGTGCCAGCAGCTTAGCCAGCGGGAACTTCCCGTACGAGCAGTACTTC. Encoded protein: CASSLASGNFPYEQYF. Complete variable domain (other parts from reference TRBV11-2 and TRBJ2-7): EAGVAQSPRYKIIEKRQSVAFWCNPISGHATLYWYQQILGQGPKLLIQFQNNGVVDDSQLPKDRFSAERLKGVDSTLKIQPAKLEDSAVYLCASSLASGNFPYEQYFGPGTRLTVT.

V and J are TRBV11-1 and TRBJ2-3; TRBD2 matches at 7 bases. Trimming took 6 bases from V and 12 from J; bases not matched to a gene: 12. CDR3 size: 13 residues. CDR1 and CDR2 (germline): SGHAT, FQDESV (reference sequence). CDR3 in amino acids: CASSFVTGGHQYF. In nucleotides, the CDR3 is TGTGCCAGCAGTTTCGTCACGGGAGGACATCAGTATTTT.

The chain carries TRBV5-4 and TRBJ2-3; D assignment may be TRBD1 or TRBD2 (5 bases each). Germline CDR1 SGHNT, CDR2 YYREEE (reference sequence). There are 16 residues in the CDR3. Trimming took off 4 bases at V and 0 bases at J, with 15 bases between the two ends. The CDR3 coding sequence is TGTGCCAGCAGCCCTCCGGGACGTTCGAGCACAGATACGCAGTATTTT. Protein product: CASSPPGRSSTDTQYF.

The table lists this clonotype with a few counts. The chain combines TRBV6-5 with TRBJ2-1; D gene unclear. Trimming removed 6 bases at V and 4 bases at J, with 10 bases between. Germline V gene sequence: CDR1 MNHEY, CDR2 SVGAGI. CDR3 length equals 13 residues. CDR3 DNA: TGTGCCAGCAGCACTAAGGGATACAATGAGCAGTTCTTC. It specifies CASSTKGYNEQFF.

On this clonotype itself: The junction departs from germline at one end; a sequencing error may be responsible. The chain uses TRBV11-2 and TRBJ2-1, with D uncertain. Germline V gene sequence: CDR1 SGHAT, CDR2 FQNNGV. The CDR3 sequence is 14 residues long. Here the CDR3 reads CASTGSVPWNEQFF. In DNA, the CDR3 is TGTGCCAGCACAGGCTCGGTTCCTTGGAATGAGCAGTTTTTC.

This clonotype has a handful of counts. The V and J genes are TRBV14 and TRBJ2-7; D unresolved. CDR1 SGHDN and CDR2 FVKESK come from the germline V gene. This CDR3 has 11 amino acids. Trimming took 1 base from V and 6 from J, leaving 4 bases between them. DNA for the CDR3: TGTGCCAGCAGCCAAGGGCTCGAGCAGTACTTC. Residues: CASSQGLEQYF.

This clonotype showed up many times. The chain couples TRBV29-1 to TRBJ2-6; 7 bases are a match to TRBD1. Germline assignment: CDR1 SQVTM and CDR2 ANQGSEA. CDR3 length equals 13 residues. V shed 6 bases and J 5 bases; nucleotides not matched to a gene: 4. In DNA, the CDR3 is TGCAGCGTGATGACAGGGAGGGCCAACGTCCTGACTTTC. Its protein is CSVMTGRANVLTF. The whole variable domain, remainder taken from reference TRBV29-1 and TRBJ2-6, is SAVISQKPSRDICQRGTSLTIQCQVDSQVTMMFWYRQQPGQSLTLIATANQGSEATYESGFVIDKFPISRPNLTFSTLTVSNMSPEDSSIYLCSVMTGRANVLTFGAGSRLTVL.

This clonotype was counted at least ten times. The V gene is TRBV6-6, the J gene TRBJ2-5; D is unresolved. There are 12 residues in the CDR3. The germline V gene encodes CDR1 MNHNY and CDR2 SVGAGI (reference sequence). The germline V and J ends were trimmed by 2 bases and 4 bases, with 5 bases remaining between them. The CDR3 DNA sequence: TGTGCCAGCAGTTACCCGGCAGAGACCCAGTACTTC. The encoded protein is CASSYPAETQYF.

This clonotype has more than one count but fewer than ten. A much larger clone differs from this one at a single base, so this may be a read error. This chain uses TRBV11-2 with TRBJ2-4; D perhaps matches TRBD2 (5 bases). The CDR3 covers 15 residues. Germline CDR1 is SGHAT and CDR2 is FQNNGV. The V end was cut by 0 bases, the J end by 12 bases, with 18 bases between. The CDR3 spells CASSLDRVILEHQYF. CDR3 DNA: TGTGCCAGCAGCTTAGATAGAGTTATACTAGAGCATCAGTACTTC.

This rearrangement joins TRBV5-6 to TRBJ2-7; D gene unclear. The CDR3 consists of 15 residues. Per germline, CDR1 SGHDT and CDR2 YYEEEE. V was clipped by 5 bases and J by 2 bases, with 17 bases between them. This chain's CDR3 is CASRFGAQVPYEQYF. The CDR3 bases are TGTGCCAGCAGGTTTGGAGCGCAAGTACCCTACGAGCAGTACTTC.

About this clonotype itself: The junction shows a germline mismatch at one end, possibly a read error. The chain carries TRBV11-2 and TRBJ2-7; no clear D. The CDR3 is made up of 12 amino acids. The germline CDR1 and CDR2 sequences are SGHAT and FQNNGV. The CDR3 coding sequence is TGTGTCAGCAGCTACCTGACACACGAGCAGTACTTC. It yields the protein CVSSYLTHEQYF.

The chain is built from TRBV28 and TRBJ2-7; D uncertain. The CDR3 covers 14 residues. Per germline, CDR1 MDHEN and CDR2 SYDVKM. Trimming pared 7 bases from V and 1 base from J, leaving 14 bases between. DNA of the CDR3: TGTGCCAGCATGGGCCGACAAAGGTCCTACGAGCAGTACTTC. Its translation is CASMGRQRSYEQYF. Drawing the rest from reference TRBV28 and TRBJ2-7, the complete variable domain is DVKVTQSSRYLVKRTGEKVFLECVQDMDHENMFWYRQDPGLGLRLIYFSYDVKMKEKGDIPEGYSVSREKKERFSLILESASTNQTSMYLCASMGRQRSYEQYFGPGTRLTVT.

The V and J genes are TRBV12-3 or TRBV12-4 and TRBJ2-7; D not resolved. V was shortened by 1 base and J by 5 bases, with 9 bases between the two germline ends. This CDR3 has 13 residues. CDR3 bases: TGTGCCAGCAGTTTAGGGCCTACTAACGAGCAGTACTTC. Protein product: CASSLGPTNEQYF.